The rows below give T cell receptor beta chains drawn from one sample of a study of CD8 T cells in ankylosing spondylitis. One entry per CDR3 protein results from TCRdb running MiXCR on the 5' RACE reads. The sample carries approximately 200,000 distinct CDR3 sequences, roughly 13% recorded once. The sample taken for sequencing was blood, either unsorted or a sorted T cell fraction (not recorded which). The receptor set was obtained from a male donor with ankylosing spondylitis or in good health (not recorded which). Each CDR3 is given with its conserved first and last residue. The D gene is left open where the match is weak. Clone sizes are given selectively: once, few, many, or a class where the clone is expanded.

>TRBV5-1|TRBD2|NA|TRBJ2-5
CASSLRLAGGAGMETQYF
TGCGCCAGCAGCTTGCGCCTAGCGGGAGGAGCGGGAATGGAGACCCAGTACTTC
>TRBV10-3|NA|few|TRBJ2-7
CAISVQGNNEQYF
TGTGCCATCAGTGTTCAGGGTAACAACGAGCAGTACTTC
>TRBV20-1|TRBD1|few|TRBJ2-5
CSATLTGMETQYF
TGCAGTGCTACGTTGACAGGGATGGAGACCCAGTACTTC
>TRBV4-1|NA|few|TRBJ1-1
CASSQEFRGTEAFF
TGCGCCAGCAGCCAAGAATTCAGAGGGACTGAAGCTTTCTTT
>TRBV20-1|NA|few|TRBJ2-7
CSARYGGEQYF
TGCAGTGCTAGGTATGGAGGCGAGCAGTACTTC
>TRBV3-1|TRBD1|NA|TRBJ2-7
CASSYGQGGEQYF
TGTGCCAGCAGCTATGGACAGGGCGGAGAGCAGTACTTC
>TRBV3-1|NA|NA|TRBJ2-7
CASSFRLRGIADGEQYF
TGTGCCAGCAGCTTCCGATTGAGGGGGATTGCGGATGGCGAGCAGTACTTC
>TRBV24-1|NA|NA|TRBJ2-1
CATSKDRDNEQFF
TGTGCCACCAGTAAGGACAGAGACAATGAGCAGTTCTTC
>TRBV7-9|NA|NA|TRBJ1-1
CASSPDGREAFF
TGTGCCAGCAGCCCCGACGGGCGTGAAGCTTTCTTT
>TRBV28|NA|NA|TRBJ2-3
CASTHPPGKTDTQYF
TGTGCCAGCACCCACCCCCCTGGTAAAACAGATACGCAGTATTTT
>TRBV4-2|NA|NA|TRBJ1-5
CASSQDGSGRQPQHF
TGTGCCAGCAGCCAAGATGGGTCGGGGCGGCAGCCCCAGCATTTT
>TRBV6-1|NA|few|TRBJ2-3
CASRTWVEGSDTQYF
TGTGCCAGCAGGACCTGGGTTGAGGGCTCGGATACGCAGTATTTT
>TRBV20-1|TRBD1|many|TRBJ1-5
CSARVDTYRGKDQPQHF
TGCAGTGCTAGAGTCGATACCTACAGGGGGAAGGATCAGCCCCAGCATTTT
>TRBV12-3/TRBV12-4|TRBD2|few|TRBJ2-1
CASSFKILAVLYNEQFF
TGTGCCAGCAGTTTTAAAATACTAGCGGTCCTCTACAATGAGCAGTTCTTC
>TRBV6-2/TRBV6-3|NA|NA|TRBJ2-2
CASSSRREDAGELFF
TGTGCCAGCAGTTCACGGAGGGAGGACGCCGGGGAGCTGTTTTTT
>TRBV25-1|NA|NA|TRBJ1-1
CASSGNGGAEAVF
TGTGCCAGCAGTGGTAACGGGGGCGCTGAAGCTGTCTTT
>TRBV21-1|NA|NA|TRBJ2-7
CASSKEVSPEGTIQYF
TGTGCCAGCAGCAAAGAGGTGTCGCCGGAGGGGACCATCCAGTACTTC
>TRBV24-1|TRBD1|NA|TRBJ2-4
CATSEPTGTGEHIQYF
TGTGCCACCAGTGAACCTACCGGGACAGGGGAACACATTCAGTACTTC
>TRBV6-5|TRBD2|NA|TRBJ2-1
CASSSTSGPYNEQFF
TGTGCCAGCAGTTCGACTAGCGGGCCGTACAATGAGCAGTTCTTC
>TRBV7-2|NA|few|TRBJ2-4
CASSLNGGKNIQYF
TGTGCCAGCAGCTTGAACGGGGGCAAAAACATTCAGTACTTC
>TRBV7-6|NA|NA|TRBJ2-2
CASRLRENTGELFF
TGTGCCAGCCGATTGAGGGAGAACACCGGGGAGCTGTTTTTT
>TRBV7-9|TRBD2|few|TRBJ2-2
CASSLALSSGSTGELFF
TGTGCCAGCAGCTTAGCGCTGTCTAGCGGGTCCACCGGGGAGCTGTTTTTT
>TRBV6-4|NA|many|TRBJ1-1
CASSDGTEAFF
TGTGCCAGCAGTGACGGAACTGAAGCTTTCTTT
>TRBV29-1|TRBD1|NA|TRBJ1-2
CSVEGTGDNYGYTF
TGCAGCGTTGAAGGGACAGGGGATAACTATGGCTACACCTTC
>TRBV7-8|NA|NA|TRBJ2-1
CASSARTVGEQFF
TGTGCCAGCAGCGCCCGGACTGTCGGAGAGCAGTTCTTC
>TRBV5-1|NA|NA|TRBJ2-7
CASSFRGGTYEQYF
TGCGCCAGCAGCTTCAGGGGGGGGACCTACGAGCAGTACTTC
>TRBV27|TRBD1|once|TRBJ1-3
CASSSGGHINTIYF
TGTGCCAGCAGTTCAGGGGGCCATATAAACACCATATATTTT
>TRBV20-1|NA|few|TRBJ1-1
CSAPSPGRATEAFF
TGCAGTGCCCCGAGCCCAGGGAGGGCCACTGAAGCTTTCTTT
>TRBV5-1|TRBD1|few|TRBJ2-7
CASSIGQGEDEQYF
TGCGCCAGCAGCATCGGACAGGGGGAGGACGAGCAGTACTTC
>TRBV7-8|NA|NA|TRBJ2-1
CASSLETRTGLMMNEQFF
TGTGCCAGCAGCTTAGAGACGAGGACGGGCTTGATGATGAATGAGCAGTTCTTC
>TRBV7-9|NA|medium-sized|TRBJ2-5
CASSLGRDILHF
TGTGCCAGCAGTTTAGGCCGGGACATTCTACACTTC
>TRBV6-2/TRBV6-3|TRBD2|few|TRBJ2-7
CASTHGGTVEQYF
TGTGCCAGCACCCACGGGGGGACGGTCGAGCAGTACTTC
>TRBV20-1|NA|many|TRBJ2-7
CSARDQGHSYEQYF
TGCAGTGCTAGAGATCAGGGGCACTCCTACGAGCAGTACTTC
>TRBV4-1|NA|NA|TRBJ2-2
CASSPQGGEVTGELFF
TGCGCCAGCAGCCCCCAAGGGGGGGAGGTCACCGGGGAGCTGTTTTTT
>TRBV27|TRBD1|NA|TRBJ1-4
CASRSGQGALEEKLFF
TGTGCCAGCAGGTCCGGACAGGGGGCTTTGGAAGAAAAACTGTTTTTT
>TRBV7-9|TRBD1|NA|TRBJ2-2
CASSYWDRTGELFF
TGTGCCAGCAGCTACTGGGACAGGACCGGGGAGCTGTTTTTT